Detailed here is one T cell receptor beta chain. Its target antigen remains unknown. No base quality values were provided; no much bigger clone lies one nucleotide off. The data were taken from a study of blood T cells in healthy people across ages (dated by TCRdb to the mid-2010s). Background for the entire study: Template switching captured roughly one uniquely barcoded TCR beta cDNA molecule per two T cells in model experiments. To avoid experimental bias, donors of different ages were randomly spread across the sequencing lanes. Donors were grouped into four age groups: young (average 16 years), middle-aged (roughly 38), aged (about 60) and long-lived (around 80). Using the same blood draw, the study looked at two additional independent replicas of 1 million unique cDNA reads for two donors, one aged 18 to 30 and the other aged 80 or older. Age-related changes in TCR beta repertoire diversity were measured in the study by deep sequencing normalized with unique cDNA molecular identifiers.

Overall study outcomes, separate from this receptor: The long-lived group showed more naive CD4+ T cells, fewer expanded clones and increased TCR diversity than the aged group, suggesting age selection. Conclusive comparison of naive and antigen-experienced compartments was prevented by the profiling of bulk unsorted PBMCs. There was a strong correlation between observed TCR beta diversity and the percentage of naive T cells measured by flow cytometry. Observed TCR beta diversity per million T cells fell roughly linearly with age, and a significant reduction was already apparent by age around 44. Estimates of total diversity based on one million sequenced T cells were regarded as lower bounds and as underestimates. Because the CMV infection status of the donors was unknown, age-related changes in expanded clonotypes may potentially have been confounded.

Donors were around 37 systemically healthy Caucasian individuals from Russia aged 6 to 90 years. Each donor gave approximately 9.3 milliliters of peripheral blood, collected into EDTA-treated Vacutainer tubes. Ficoll-Paque density-gradient centrifugation was used to isolate PBMCs, with at least 6 million per sample. Trizol reagent was used to extract total RNA from PBMCs, with at least 6 micrograms per sample. For every donor, an aliquot of PBMCs went through flow cytometry to measure the percentages of naive CD45RAhigh/CD27high T cells. The library was built by means of 5' RACE. TCRdb lists the instrument as Illumina HiSeq 2500. The second PCR ran for about 6 to 11 cycles and used a J-beta primer mix along with a sample-barcoded 5' primer. A unique molecular identifier was introduced onto each TCR beta cDNA molecule by a template-switch 5' adaptor carrying 12 random nucleotides. Each sample yielded at least 2.5 million CDR3-containing paired-end reads. All of the RNA was converted into first-strand cDNA using the Mint cDNA synthesis kit, with a TRBC-specific oligonucleotide serving as the primer. Following uracil-DNA glycosylase treatment, all cDNA underwent a first 18-cycle PCR with the universal primers M1SS and BC2_uni_R. Per the source publication's procedure: For normalization, 1 million high-quality reads were randomly selected from each sample, with every read carrying a distinct molecular identifier. Reads with shared molecular identifiers were discarded instead of being binned into consensus sequences. MiTCR, run with a Q25 quality threshold and the strictest error-elimination algorithm, handled CDR3 identification, clonotype clustering and error correction. A nonparametric unseen species model with Euler transformation was used to estimate a lower bound on total TCR beta diversity. The raw public reads went through TCRdb reprocessing: fastp at Q25, MiXCR clone calling, in-frame beta chains kept. Entries are consolidated by CDR3 protein sequence, retaining the most common genes and DNA. None of the V and J calls come from the authors' own analysis; TCRdb made them. A total of about 1,400,000 distinct CDR3 sequences appear in this sample, around 55% of them only once. The ten largest clones add up to about 6.7% of the sample.

This TCR came from a young man in good health. Sequences were obtained from blood.

The DNA reads as follows: TGTGCCAGCACCGTAAACACCGGGGAGCTGTTTTTT. This translates into CASTVNTGELFF. The sequence links TRBV12-3 or TRBV12-4 to TRBJ2-2, with no D gene named confidently. The CDR3 runs 12 residues from the cysteine to the phenylalanine. Left in the record is the CDR3 DNA by itself, 36 bases read in frame from the first base. V loses 7 bases of germline sequence and J loses 2 bases, and the interval between the two ends is 5 bases.